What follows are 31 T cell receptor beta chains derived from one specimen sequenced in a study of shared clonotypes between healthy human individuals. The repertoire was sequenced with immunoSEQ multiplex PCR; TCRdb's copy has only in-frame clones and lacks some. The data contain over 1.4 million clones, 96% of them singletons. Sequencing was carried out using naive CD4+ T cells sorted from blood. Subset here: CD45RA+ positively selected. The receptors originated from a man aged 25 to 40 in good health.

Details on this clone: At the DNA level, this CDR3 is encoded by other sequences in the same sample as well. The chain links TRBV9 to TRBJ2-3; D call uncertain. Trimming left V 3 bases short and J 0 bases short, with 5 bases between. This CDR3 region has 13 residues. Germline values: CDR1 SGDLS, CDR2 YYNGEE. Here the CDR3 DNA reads TGTGCCAGCAGCGCCCTTAGCACAGATACGCAGTATTTT. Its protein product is CASSALSTDTQYF.

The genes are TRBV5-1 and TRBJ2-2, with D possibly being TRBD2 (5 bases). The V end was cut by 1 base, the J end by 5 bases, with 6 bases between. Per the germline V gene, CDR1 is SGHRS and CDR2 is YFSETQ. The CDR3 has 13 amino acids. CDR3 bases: TGCGCCAGCAGCTTGAAGCGGACCGGGGAGCTGTTTTTT. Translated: CASSLKRTGELFF.

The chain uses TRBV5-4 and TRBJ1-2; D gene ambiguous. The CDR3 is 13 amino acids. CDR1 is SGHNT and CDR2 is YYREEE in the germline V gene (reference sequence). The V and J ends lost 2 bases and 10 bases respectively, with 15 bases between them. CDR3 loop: CASSLNYNPSYTF. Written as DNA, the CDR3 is TGTGCCAGCAGCTTAAATTATAACCCCTCCTACACCTTC.

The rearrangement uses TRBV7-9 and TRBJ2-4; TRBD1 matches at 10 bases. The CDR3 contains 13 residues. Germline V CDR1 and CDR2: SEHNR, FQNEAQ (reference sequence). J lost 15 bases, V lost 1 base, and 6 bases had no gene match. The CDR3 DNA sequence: TGTGCCAGCAGCTTAGTGGGACAGGGGAGAGGGTACTTC. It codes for CASSLVGQGRGYF.

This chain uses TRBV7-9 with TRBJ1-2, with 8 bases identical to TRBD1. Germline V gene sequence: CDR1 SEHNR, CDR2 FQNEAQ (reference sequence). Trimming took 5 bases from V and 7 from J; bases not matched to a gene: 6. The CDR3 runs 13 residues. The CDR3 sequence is CASSAGQGSGYTF. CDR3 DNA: TGTGCCAGCAGCGCAGGACAGGGAAGTGGCTACACCTTC.

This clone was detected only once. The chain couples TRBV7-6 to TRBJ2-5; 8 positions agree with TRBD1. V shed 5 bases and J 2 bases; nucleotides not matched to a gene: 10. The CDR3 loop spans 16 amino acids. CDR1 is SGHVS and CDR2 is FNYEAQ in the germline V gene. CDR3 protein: CASSLGVTGGQETQYF. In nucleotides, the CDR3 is TGTGCCAGCAGCCTTGGGGTAACAGGGGGTCAAGAGACCCAGTACTTC.

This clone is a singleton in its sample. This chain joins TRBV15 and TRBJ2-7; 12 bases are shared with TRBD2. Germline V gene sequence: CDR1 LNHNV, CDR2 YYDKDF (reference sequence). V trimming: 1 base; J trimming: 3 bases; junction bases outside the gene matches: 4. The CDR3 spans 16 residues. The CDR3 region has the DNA TGTGCCACCAGCAGAGCGACTAGCGGGGGAAGCTACGAGCAGTACTTC. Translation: CATSRATSGGSYEQYF.

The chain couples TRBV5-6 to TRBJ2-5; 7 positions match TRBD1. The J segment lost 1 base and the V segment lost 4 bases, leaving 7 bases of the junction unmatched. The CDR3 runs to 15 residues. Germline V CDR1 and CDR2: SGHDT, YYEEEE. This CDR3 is CASSGWTGSQETQYF. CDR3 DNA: TGTGCCAGCAGCGGATGGACAGGCAGCCAAGAGACCCAGTACTTC.

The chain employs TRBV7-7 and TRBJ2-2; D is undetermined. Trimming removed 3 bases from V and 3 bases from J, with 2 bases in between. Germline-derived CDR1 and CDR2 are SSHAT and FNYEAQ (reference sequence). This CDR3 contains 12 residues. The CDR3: CASSLHTGELFF. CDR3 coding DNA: TGTGCCAGCAGCTTGCACACCGGGGAGCTGTTTTTT. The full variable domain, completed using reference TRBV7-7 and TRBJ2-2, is GAGVSQSPRYKVTKRGQDVTLRCDPISSHATLYWYQQALGQGPEFLTYFNYEAQPDKSGLPSDRFSAERPEGSISTLTIQRTEQRDSAMYRCASSLHTGELFFGEGSRLTVL.

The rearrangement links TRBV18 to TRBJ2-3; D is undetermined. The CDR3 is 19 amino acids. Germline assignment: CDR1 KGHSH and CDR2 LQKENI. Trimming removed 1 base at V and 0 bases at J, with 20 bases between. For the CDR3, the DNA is TGTGCCAGCTCACCACGCAATCGGGCGGTTAGCACTAGCACAGATACGCAGTATTTT. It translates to CASSPRNRAVSTSTDTQYF.

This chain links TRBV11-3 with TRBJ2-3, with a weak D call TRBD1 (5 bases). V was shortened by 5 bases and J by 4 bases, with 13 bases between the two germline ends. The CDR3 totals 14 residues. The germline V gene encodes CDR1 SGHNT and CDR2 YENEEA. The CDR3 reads CASSGRGAADTQYF. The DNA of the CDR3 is TGTGCCAGCAGCGGCCGTGGGGCGGCAGATACGCAGTATTTT. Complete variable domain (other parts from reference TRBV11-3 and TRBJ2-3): EAGVVQSPRYKIIEKKQPVAFWCNPISGHNTLYWYLQNLGQGPELLIRYENEEAVDDSQLPKDRFSAERLKGVDSTLKIQPAELGDSAVYLCASSGRGAADTQYFGPGTRLTVL.

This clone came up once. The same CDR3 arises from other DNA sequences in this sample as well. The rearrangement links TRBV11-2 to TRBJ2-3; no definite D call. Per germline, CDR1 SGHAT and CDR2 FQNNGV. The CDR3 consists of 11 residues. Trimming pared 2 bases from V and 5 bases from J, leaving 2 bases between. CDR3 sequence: CASSLLDTQYF. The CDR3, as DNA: TGTGCCAGCAGCTTACTAGATACGCAGTATTTT.

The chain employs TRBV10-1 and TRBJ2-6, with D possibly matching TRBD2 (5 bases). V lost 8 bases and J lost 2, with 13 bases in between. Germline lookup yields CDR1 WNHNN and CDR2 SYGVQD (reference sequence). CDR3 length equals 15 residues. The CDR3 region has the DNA TGCGCCAGCGGACTCCATCCCCCTGGGGCCAACGTCCTGACTTTC. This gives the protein CASGLHPPGANVLTF.

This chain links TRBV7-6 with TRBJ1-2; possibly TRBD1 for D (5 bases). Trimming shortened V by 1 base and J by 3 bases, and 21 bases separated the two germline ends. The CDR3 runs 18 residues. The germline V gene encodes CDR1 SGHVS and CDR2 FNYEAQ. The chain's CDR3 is CASSLGWAGPLSDYGYTF. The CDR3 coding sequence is TGTGCCAGCAGCTTAGGTTGGGCAGGGCCGCTGTCTGACTATGGCTACACCTTC.

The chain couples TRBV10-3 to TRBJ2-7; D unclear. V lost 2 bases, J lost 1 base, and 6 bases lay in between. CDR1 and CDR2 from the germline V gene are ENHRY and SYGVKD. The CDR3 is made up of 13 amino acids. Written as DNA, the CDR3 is TGTGCCATCAGTGAGCGGCAGTCCTACGAGCAGTACTTC. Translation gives CAISERQSYEQYF.

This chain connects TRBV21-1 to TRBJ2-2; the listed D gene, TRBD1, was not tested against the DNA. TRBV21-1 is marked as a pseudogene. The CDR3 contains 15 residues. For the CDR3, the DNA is TGTGCCAGCACCGACGGACAGGGGGTCACCGGGGAGCTGTTTTTT. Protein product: CASTDGQGVTGELFF.

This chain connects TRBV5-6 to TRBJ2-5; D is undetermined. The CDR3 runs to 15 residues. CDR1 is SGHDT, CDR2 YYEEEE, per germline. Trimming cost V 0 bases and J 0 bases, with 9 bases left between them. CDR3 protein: CASSLAAGHQETQYF. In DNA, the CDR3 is TGTGCCAGCAGCTTGGCCGCCGGTCACCAAGAGACCCAGTACTTC. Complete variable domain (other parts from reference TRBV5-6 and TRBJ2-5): DAGVTQSPTHLIKTRGQQVTLRCSPKSGHDTVSWYQQALGQGPQFIFQYYEEEERQRGNFPDRFSGHQFPNYSSELNVNALLLGDSALYLCASSLAAGHQETQYFGPGTRLLVL.

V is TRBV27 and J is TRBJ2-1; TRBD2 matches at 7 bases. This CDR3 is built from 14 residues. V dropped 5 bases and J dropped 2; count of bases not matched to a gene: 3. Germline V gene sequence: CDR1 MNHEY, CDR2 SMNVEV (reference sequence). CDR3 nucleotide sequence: TGTGCCAGCAGTCTGGGACTACCCTACAATGAGCAGTTCTTC. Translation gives CASSLGLPYNEQFF.

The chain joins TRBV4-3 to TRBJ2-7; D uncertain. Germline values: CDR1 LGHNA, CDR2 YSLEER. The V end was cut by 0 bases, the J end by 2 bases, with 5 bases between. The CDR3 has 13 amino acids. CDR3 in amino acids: CASSQEPAYEQYF. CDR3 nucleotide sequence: TGCGCCAGCAGCCAAGAACCGGCCTACGAGCAGTACTTC.

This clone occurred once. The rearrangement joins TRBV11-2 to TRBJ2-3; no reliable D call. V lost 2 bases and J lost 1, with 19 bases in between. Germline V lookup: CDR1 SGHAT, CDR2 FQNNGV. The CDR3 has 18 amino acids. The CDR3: CASSLFRRVQSGTDTQYF. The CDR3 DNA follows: TGTGCCAGCAGCTTATTTCGACGGGTTCAATCGGGCACAGATACGCAGTATTTT.

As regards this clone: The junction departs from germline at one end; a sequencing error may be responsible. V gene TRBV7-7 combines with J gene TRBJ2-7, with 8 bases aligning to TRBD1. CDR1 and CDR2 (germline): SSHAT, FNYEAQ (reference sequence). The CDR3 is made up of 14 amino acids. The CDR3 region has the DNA TGTGCTAGCAGTCCTCAGACAGGGGAGTACGAGCAGTACTTC. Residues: CASSPQTGEYEQYF.

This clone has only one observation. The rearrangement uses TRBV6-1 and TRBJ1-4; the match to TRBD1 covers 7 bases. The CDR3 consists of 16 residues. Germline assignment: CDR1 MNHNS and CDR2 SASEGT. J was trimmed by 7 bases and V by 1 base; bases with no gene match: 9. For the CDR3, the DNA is TGTGCCAGCAGTGAAGGACAGGGAAAGGGTGTTGAAAAACTGTTTTTT. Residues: CASSEGQGKGVEKLFF.

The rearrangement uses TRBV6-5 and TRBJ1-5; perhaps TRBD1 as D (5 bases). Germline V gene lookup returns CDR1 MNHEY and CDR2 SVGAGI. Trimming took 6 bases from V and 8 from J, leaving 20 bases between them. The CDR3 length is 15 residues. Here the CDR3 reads CASSQSGQGGKPQHF. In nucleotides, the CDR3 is TGTGCCAGCAGCCAGTCGGGGCAGGGTGGTAAGCCCCAGCATTTT.

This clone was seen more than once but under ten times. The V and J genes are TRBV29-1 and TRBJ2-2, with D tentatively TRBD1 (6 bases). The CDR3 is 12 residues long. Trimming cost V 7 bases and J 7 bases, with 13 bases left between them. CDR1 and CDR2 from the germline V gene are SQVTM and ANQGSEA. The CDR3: CSASGQFGELFF. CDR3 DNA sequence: TGCAGCGCCTCCGGACAGTTCGGGGAGCTGTTTTTT.

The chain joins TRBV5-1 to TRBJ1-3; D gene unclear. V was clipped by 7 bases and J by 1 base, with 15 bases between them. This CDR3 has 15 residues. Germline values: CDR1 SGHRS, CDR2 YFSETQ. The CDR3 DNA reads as TGCGCCAGCCGGAGGGATCTGCTTTCTGGAAACACCATATATTTT. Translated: CASRRDLLSGNTIYF. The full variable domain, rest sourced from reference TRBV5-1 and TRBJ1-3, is KAGVTQTPRYLIKTRGQQVTLSCSPISGHRSVSWYQQTPGQGLQFLFEYFSETQRNKGNFPGRFSGRQFSNSRSEMNVSTLELGDSALYLCASRRDLLSGNTIYFGEGSWLTVV.

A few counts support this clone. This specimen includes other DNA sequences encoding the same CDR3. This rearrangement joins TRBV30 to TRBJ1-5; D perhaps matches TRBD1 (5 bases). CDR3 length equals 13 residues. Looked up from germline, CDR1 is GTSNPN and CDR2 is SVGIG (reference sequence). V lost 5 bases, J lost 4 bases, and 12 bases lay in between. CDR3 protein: CAWGRQGNQPQHF. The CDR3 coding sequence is TGTGCCTGGGGTCGGCAGGGAAATCAGCCCCAGCATTTT.

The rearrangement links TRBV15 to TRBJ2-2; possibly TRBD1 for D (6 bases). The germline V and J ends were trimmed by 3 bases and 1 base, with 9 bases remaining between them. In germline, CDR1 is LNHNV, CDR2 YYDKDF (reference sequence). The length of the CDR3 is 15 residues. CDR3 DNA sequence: TGTGCCACCAGCAGGGACAGTGAGAACACCGGGGAGCTGTTTTTT. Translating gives CATSRDSENTGELFF.

CDR3 nucleotides: TGTGCCAGCAGCTTACAAGAGACAGGGGTCGGGATGAACACTGAAGCTTTCTTT. This gives the protein CASSLQETGVGMNTEAFF. The V call is TRBV7-9, the J call TRBJ1-1; 8 nucleotides line up with TRBD1. The CDR3 consists of 18 residues. The J segment lost 0 bases and the V segment lost 2 bases, leaving 11 bases of the junction unmatched. The V gene's germline CDR1 is SEHNR and CDR2 FQNEAQ (reference sequence).

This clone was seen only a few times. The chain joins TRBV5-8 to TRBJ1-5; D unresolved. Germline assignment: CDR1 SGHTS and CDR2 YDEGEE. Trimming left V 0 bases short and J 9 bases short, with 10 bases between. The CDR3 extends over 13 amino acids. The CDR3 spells CASSLARGLPQHF. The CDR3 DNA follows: TGTGCCAGCAGCTTGGCCCGGGGTTTGCCCCAGCATTTT. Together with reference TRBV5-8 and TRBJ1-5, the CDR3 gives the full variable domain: EAGVTQSPTHLIKTRGQQATLRCSPISGHTSVYWYQQALGLGLQFLLWYDEGEERNRGNFPPRFSGRQFPNYSSELNVNALELEDSALYLCASSLARGLPQHFGDGTRLSIL.

CDR3 residues: CASSPGTAADTQYF. The CDR3 nucleotides read TGTGCCAGCAGTCCCGGGACAGCAGCAGATACGCAGTATTTT. V and J are TRBV28 and TRBJ2-3, with TRBD1 matching 7 bases. CDR1 is MDHEN, CDR2 SYDVKM, per germline. The CDR3 extends over 14 amino acids. J gave up 4 bases and V 5 bases, and 6 bases lay outside the gene matches.

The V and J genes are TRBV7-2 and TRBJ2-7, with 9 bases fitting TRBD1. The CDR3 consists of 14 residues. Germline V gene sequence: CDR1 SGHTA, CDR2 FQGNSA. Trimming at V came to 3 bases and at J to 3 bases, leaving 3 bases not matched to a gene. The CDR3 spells CASSFRDRVYEQYF. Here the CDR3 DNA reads TGTGCCAGCAGCTTCCGGGACAGGGTCTACGAGCAGTACTTC.